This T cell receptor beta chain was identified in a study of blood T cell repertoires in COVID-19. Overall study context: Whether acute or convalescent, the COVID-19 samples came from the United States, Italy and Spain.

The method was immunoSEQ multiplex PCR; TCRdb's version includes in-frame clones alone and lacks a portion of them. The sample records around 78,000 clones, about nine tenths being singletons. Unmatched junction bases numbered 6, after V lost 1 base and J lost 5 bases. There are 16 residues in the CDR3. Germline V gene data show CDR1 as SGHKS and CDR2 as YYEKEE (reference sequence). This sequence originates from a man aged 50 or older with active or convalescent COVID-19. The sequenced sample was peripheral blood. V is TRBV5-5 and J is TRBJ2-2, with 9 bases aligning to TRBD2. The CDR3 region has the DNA TGTGCCAGCAGCTTGAGTCTAGCGGGGTATACCGGGGAGCTGTTTTTT. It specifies CASSLSLAGYTGELFF.